These 24 T cell receptor beta chains share one sample of origin, sequenced in a study of blood T cell repertoires in COVID-19. Libraries were prepared by immunoSEQ multiplex PCR; TCRdb keeps only in-frame clonotypes and omits some of them. The sample includes fewer than 90,000 clones, roughly 86% of them seen just once. Sequencing was carried out using peripheral blood. The receptors come from a man aged 45 to 65 with active or convalescent COVID-19.

The J gene is TRBJ2-5, the V gene TRBV18, with 8 bases lining up with TRBD1. Unmatched junction bases numbered 3, after V lost 7 bases and J lost 5 bases. The CDR3 runs to 12 residues. Germline CDR1 reads KGHSH; CDR2 reads LQKENI. This CDR3 reads CASCRQGETQYF. The DNA of the CDR3 is TGTGCCAGCTGCCGACAGGGGGAGACCCAGTACTTC.

The chain employs TRBV18 and TRBJ2-7; D is ambiguous. Germline V CDR1 and CDR2: KGHSH, LQKENI. The length of the CDR3 is 13 residues. Trimming took 3 bases from V and 6 from J, leaving 12 bases between them. The chain's CDR3 is CASSPQARREQYF. The CDR3, as DNA: TGTGCCAGCTCACCTCAGGCGAGACGCGAGCAGTACTTC.

V is TRBV24-1 and J is TRBJ1-1, with 8 bases matching TRBD1. Losses at the gene ends were 9 bases for V and 1 base for J; bases not matched to a gene: 6. This CDR3 contains 14 residues. CDR1 is KGHDR and CDR2 is SFDVKD in the germline V gene. The CDR3 DNA follows: TGTGCCACCTCCCGGACAGGGCCGAACACTGAAGCTTTCTTT. Translated: CATSRTGPNTEAFF.

CDR3: CASSLALAGQSSYNEQFF. DNA for the CDR3: TGTGCCAGCAGCTTGGCTCTAGCGGGGCAAAGCTCCTACAATGAGCAGTTCTTC. The rearrangement links TRBV5-6 to TRBJ2-1; 9 bases are a match to TRBD2. The CDR3 has 18 amino acids. The V segment lost 0 bases and the J segment 0 bases; nucleotides outside the gene matches: 7. Germline CDR1 is SGHDT and CDR2 is YYEEEE.

V usage is TRBV18 and J usage is TRBJ2-1, with TRBD2 as a possible D gene (5 bases). The CDR3 is 17 amino acids. Germline lookup yields CDR1 KGHSH and CDR2 LQKENI. The V end was cut by 0 bases, the J end by 6 bases, with 18 bases between. The CDR3 bases are TGTGCCAGCTCACCACCTGGGCGGCAGCAAGGAGGCAATGAGCAGTTCTTC. It yields the protein CASSPPGRQQGGNEQFF.

This clone was seen a few times. The chain couples TRBV4-1 to TRBJ1-6; 7 bases line up with TRBD1. CDR3 length: 17 amino acids. The germline V gene has CDR1 MGHRA and CDR2 YSYEKL. The trim removed 1 base at V and 4 bases at J, leaving 7 bases unmatched. CDR3 sequence reads: CASSQGPQGPYNSPLHF. For the CDR3, the DNA is TGCGCCAGCAGCCAAGGACCACAGGGGCCGTATAATTCACCCCTCCACTTT.

The CDR3, as DNA: TGTGCCAGCAGCTTAAGACAGGGGGATAGTGAGCAGTTCTTC. This sequence encodes CASSLRQGDSEQFF. V is TRBV11-3 and J is TRBJ2-1, with 9 bases lining up with TRBD1. This CDR3 region has 14 residues. Germline V lookup: CDR1 SGHNT, CDR2 YENEEA. Trimming took 2 bases from V and 9 from J; bases not matched to a gene: 5. The full variable domain, completed using reference TRBV11-3 and TRBJ2-1, is EAGVVQSPRYKIIEKKQPVAFWCNPISGHNTLYWYLQNLGQGPELLIRYENEEAVDDSQLPKDRFSAERLKGVDSTLKIQPAELGDSAVYLCASSLRQGDSEQFFGPGTRLTVL.

CDR3: CASRPGQGVTNTEAFF. CDR3 DNA: TGTGCCAGCCGTCCGGGACAGGGGGTAACGAACACTGAAGCTTTCTTT. The chain links TRBV28 to TRBJ1-1, with TRBD1 matching 11 bases. V was pared by 8 bases and J by 1 base, with 9 bases of the junction left unmatched. The CDR3 consists of 16 residues. Germline-derived CDR1 and CDR2 are MDHEN and SYDVKM.

V usage is TRBV28 and J usage is TRBJ2-3; D is perhaps TRBD2 (6 bases). Trimming removed 5 bases from V and 2 bases from J, with 17 bases in between. Germline CDR1 reads MDHEN; CDR2 reads SYDVKM. There are 16 residues in the CDR3. The CDR3 DNA sequence: TGTGCCAGCAGTCCCCCGAGCCGGGGGAACACAGATACGCAGTATTTT. Amino acids: CASSPPSRGNTDTQYF.

This clone showed up just once. The rearrangement links TRBV28 to TRBJ1-1; D is perhaps TRBD1 (5 bases). CDR3 length: 14 residues. Trimming left V 3 bases short and J 1 base short, with 9 bases between. Per germline, CDR1 MDHEN and CDR2 SYDVKM. CDR3 loop: CASSFPQGNTEAFF. For the CDR3, the DNA is TGTGCCAGCAGTTTCCCCCAGGGGAACACTGAAGCTTTCTTT.

The chain carries TRBV7-9 and TRBJ1-2, with 7 bases identical to TRBD1. The CDR3 has 13 amino acids. V lost 4 bases, J lost 6 bases, and 5 bases stayed unmatched. CDR1 and CDR2 (germline): SEHNR, FQNEAQ (reference sequence). CDR3 coding DNA: TGTGCCAGCAGCTCAGGACAGGCCAATGGCTACACCTTC. This encodes CASSSGQANGYTF.

The genes are TRBV7-9 and TRBJ2-3; D perhaps matches TRBD2 (6 bases). The CDR3 has 12 amino acids. CDR1 and CDR2 (germline): SEHNR, FQNEAQ (reference sequence). Trimming removed 3 bases from V and 6 bases from J, with 7 bases in between. CDR3 bases: TGTGCCAGCAGCTTTGGGGGGGATACGCAGTATTTT. This codes for CASSFGGDTQYF.

This clone has a handful of counts. The chain carries TRBV4-1 and TRBJ1-4; weak D call: TRBD1 (6 bases). The CDR3 runs 16 residues. The V gene's germline CDR1 is MGHRA and CDR2 YSYEKL. V lost 3 bases and J 7 bases, leaving 18 bases between the germline ends. The chain's CDR3 is CASSHPRGGGSEKLFF. In DNA form, the CDR3 reads TGCGCCAGCAGCCACCCCCGGGGAGGGGGGAGTGAAAAACTGTTTTTT.

The CDR3 sequence: CASGGSYNEQFF. As DNA, the CDR3 is TGCGCCAGCGGAGGGAGCTACAATGAGCAGTTCTTC. This chain connects TRBV10-2 to TRBJ2-1; a possible D gene is TRBD2 (6 bases). The CDR3 length is 12 residues. V dropped 8 bases and J dropped 3 bases, with 8 bases sitting between them. Germline V lookup: CDR1 WSHSY, CDR2 SAAADI.

A few counts support this clone. This rearrangement joins TRBV9 to TRBJ2-3, with D perhaps TRBD2 (5 bases). Germline V gene data show CDR1 as SGDLS and CDR2 as YYNGEE. The CDR3 is made up of 13 amino acids. The V and J ends lost 0 bases and 4 bases respectively, with 6 bases between them. This CDR3 reads CASSVVGADTQYF. The CDR3 bases are TGTGCCAGCAGCGTAGTGGGAGCAGATACGCAGTATTTT.

The CDR3 here is CASSQDGRQGPEAFF. The CDR3 DNA follows: TGTGCCAGCAGCCAAGATGGTCGGCAGGGGCCTGAAGCTTTCTTT. The chain carries TRBV14 and TRBJ1-1; a weak D match, TRBD1 (6 bases). The CDR3 covers 15 residues. The V end lost 0 bases, the J end lost 6 bases, and 14 bases lay between the germline ends. Germline values: CDR1 SGHDN, CDR2 FVKESK.

This clone came up a few times. The rearrangement links TRBV28 to TRBJ1-3; 9 bases are shared with TRBD1. The germline V gene has CDR1 MDHEN and CDR2 SYDVKM. CDR3 size: 16 residues. V shed 6 bases, J shed 4 bases, and the junction held 10 bases outside the gene matches. The CDR3 loop is CASSPGDRVRGNTIYF. Here the CDR3 DNA reads TGTGCCAGCAGCCCGGGGGACAGGGTGCGCGGAAACACCATATATTTT.

This chain uses TRBV10-3 with TRBJ1-2, with 7 bases identical to TRBD1. The CDR3 length is 17 residues. Losses at the gene ends were 4 bases for V and 5 bases for J; bases not matched to a gene: 16. The germline gives CDR1 ENHRY, CDR2 SYGVKD. The CDR3 bases are TGTGCCATCAGTGGGGGACAGAGCCTACCCTCGGGTTATGGCTACACCTTC. Amino acid sequence: CAISGGQSLPSGYGYTF.

The gene calls are TRBV28 and TRBJ2-3; 8 positions agree with TRBD2. Germline V gives CDR1 MDHEN, CDR2 SYDVKM. With 7 bases clipped from V and 3 bases from J, the junction kept 6 bases outside the gene matches. The length of the CDR3 is 14 residues. CDR3 in DNA: TGTGCCAGCACCCCGGGGGGGCCGACAGATACGCAGTATTTT. Protein: CASTPGGPTDTQYF. The variable domain in full, completed from reference TRBV28 and TRBJ2-3, reads DVKVTQSSRYLVKRTGEKVFLECVQDMDHENMFWYRQDPGLGLRLIYFSYDVKMKEKGDIPEGYSVSREKKERFSLILESASTNQTSMYLCASTPGGPTDTQYFGPGTRLTVL.

The rearrangement uses TRBV10-2 and TRBJ2-2, with TRBD1 identical over 11 bases. The CDR3 covers 15 residues. The germline gives CDR1 WSHSY, CDR2 SAAADI. Unmatched junction bases numbered 4, after V lost 6 bases and J lost 4 bases. The CDR3 protein is CASRAGTGGTGELFF. As DNA, the CDR3 is TGCGCCAGCAGGGCCGGGACAGGGGGCACCGGGGAGCTGTTTTTT.

The chain links TRBV15 to TRBJ1-1; 9 positions agree with TRBD1. V lost 8 bases, J lost 5 bases, and 15 bases stayed unmatched. The CDR3 contains 16 residues. Germline CDR1 is LNHNV and CDR2 is YYDKDF (reference sequence). CDR3: CATQSGGTGIVTEAFF. In DNA, the CDR3 is TGTGCCACCCAGAGTGGGGGGACAGGGATAGTTACTGAAGCTTTCTTT. Full variable domain (rest looked up from reference TRBV15 and TRBJ1-1): DAMVIQNPRYQVTQFGKPVTLSCSQTLNHNVMYWYQQKSSQAPKLLFHYYDKDFNNEADTPDNFQSRRPNTSFCFLDIRSPGLGDTAMYLCATQSGGTGIVTEAFFGQGTRLTVV.

This chain connects TRBV7-2 to TRBJ2-5, with TRBD2 matching over 12 bases. Germline V lookup: CDR1 SGHTA, CDR2 FQGNSA. CDR3 length: 16 amino acids. V lost 5 bases to trimming and J lost 2 bases; unmatched junction nucleotides: 6. In DNA form, the CDR3 reads TGTGCCAGCAGCCACGGGACTAGCGGGTTTCAAGAGACCCAGTACTTC. Its translation: CASSHGTSGFQETQYF.

The chain employs TRBV5-4 and TRBJ2-7; TRBD2 matches at 11 bases. The CDR3 consists of 14 residues. The germline gives CDR1 SGHNT, CDR2 YYREEE (reference sequence). The junction had 3 bases not matched to a gene; V was cut back by 2 bases and J by 5 bases. The CDR3 region has the DNA TGTGCCAGCAGCTTCACTAGCGGGGGCGACGAGCAGTACTTC. Protein product: CASSFTSGGDEQYF.

The CDR3 spells CASSDWGLAPDNEQFF. CDR3 nucleotides: TGTGCCAGCAGTGACTGGGGACTAGCGCCAGACAATGAGCAGTTCTTC. The V and J genes are TRBV6-4 and TRBJ2-1; 10 bases are shared with TRBD2. This CDR3 is built from 16 residues. Germline CDR1 is MRHNA and CDR2 is SNTAGT. J gave up 5 bases and V 1 base, and 5 bases lay outside the gene matches.